A single sample is the source of the 28 T cell receptor beta chains below, sequenced in a study of CD8+CD57+ T cells in acquired aplastic anemia. TCR beta VDJ and CDR3 profiling used genomic DNA as template. A single record per CDR3 protein comes from TCRdb applying MiXCR to the reads. Here the sample spans approximately 200,000 distinct CDR3 sequences, under 65% being singletons. The sample comprised sorted CD4+, CD8+, or CD8+CD57+ T cells (not recorded which) from PBMCs. The receptors stem from a human donor in good health.

The chain uses TRBV2 and TRBJ2-7; the D is unclear. Between the trimmed V and J ends, which lost 6 bases and 1 base, there was a span of 19 bases. Germline values: CDR1 SNHLY, CDR2 FYNNEI. CDR3 length equals 16 residues. CDR3 sequence reads: CASSFFLGVASYEQYF. The CDR3 DNA is TGTGCCAGCAGCTTCTTCCTGGGTGTGGCATCCTACGAGCAGTACTTC.

There are many counts of this clonotype. V usage is TRBV5-8 and J usage is TRBJ2-1, with 13 nucleotides matching TRBD2. The CDR3 loop spans 16 amino acids. Germline-derived CDR1 and CDR2 are SGHTS and YDEGEE. Losses at the gene ends were 4 bases for V and 7 bases for J; bases not matched to a gene: 8. CDR3 loop: CASSLLAGGPTNEQFF. CDR3 DNA: TGTGCCAGCAGCCTACTAGCGGGGGGGCCTACGAATGAGCAGTTCTTC.

This clonotype was detected once. The chain is built from TRBV7-9 and TRBJ2-5; 12 bases are a match to TRBD1. The length of the CDR3 is 18 residues. V gave up 0 bases and J gave up 5 bases; unmatched junction bases: 10. Germline CDR1 is SEHNR and CDR2 is FQNEAQ (reference sequence). The chain's CDR3 is CASSLAGTGGSLMETQYF. CDR3 coding DNA: TGTGCCAGCAGCTTAGCGGGGACAGGGGGCTCCCTTATGGAGACCCAGTACTTC.

The rearrangement joins TRBV20-1 to TRBJ2-7; D could derive from TRBD1 or TRBD2 (5 bases each). The germline V gene encodes CDR1 DFQATT and CDR2 SNEGSKA (reference sequence). This CDR3 is built from 14 residues. The germline V and J ends were trimmed by 5 bases and 3 bases, with 17 bases remaining between them. CDR3 sequence: CSADPGTPYYEQYF. CDR3 sequence (DNA): TGCAGTGCTGACCCCGGGACGCCCTACTACGAGCAGTACTTC.

V and J are TRBV5-1 and TRBJ2-7; D remains ambiguous. V was shortened by 2 bases and J by 2 bases, with 11 bases between the two germline ends. Germline V gives CDR1 SGHRS, CDR2 YFSETQ. The CDR3 length is 14 residues. The CDR3, as DNA: TGCGCCAGCAGCTTTTCTTCGGATACCTACGAGCAGTACTTC. Translated: CASSFSSDTYEQYF.

The chain recombines TRBV20-1 with TRBJ2-7; 9 nucleotides line up with TRBD2. The V gene end was trimmed by 0 bases and the J gene end by 1 base; junction bases not matched to a gene: 1. This CDR3 has 14 amino acids. CDR1 is DFQATT and CDR2 is SNEGSKA in the germline V gene (reference sequence). CDR3 amino acids: CSAREGLASYEQYF. The CDR3 bases are TGCAGTGCTAGAGAGGGACTAGCTTCCTACGAGCAGTACTTC.

This clonotype has ten or more counts. V is TRBV20-1 and J is TRBJ2-5, with D unclear. The CDR3 contains 13 residues. Trimming removed 0 bases from V and 3 bases from J, with 8 bases in between. Germline CDR1 DFQATT, CDR2 SNEGSKA (reference sequence). The DNA for the CDR3 is TGCAGTGCTAGAGATTGGGGTAAAGAGACCCAGTACTTC. Translated, it gives CSARDWGKETQYF.

This sequence joins TRBV6-6 and TRBJ2-1, with 8 positions matching TRBD1. The CDR3 extends over 19 amino acids. Germline-derived CDR1 and CDR2 are MNHNY and SVGAGI (reference sequence). V shed 3 bases and J 10 bases; nucleotides not matched to a gene: 23. The CDR3, as DNA: TGTGCCAGCAGTTATAGGCCTCAGGTCCTCTCGGACAGGGTTGGGGAGCAGTTCTTC. Its translation is CASSYRPQVLSDRVGEQFF.

This clonotype was seen many times. CDR3 sequence: CASSQGDEQYF. The CDR3, as DNA: TGTGCCAGCAGCCAAGGGGACGAGCAGTACTTC. The chain carries TRBV9 and TRBJ2-7; possibly TRBD1 for D (5 bases). The V gene's germline CDR1 is SGDLS and CDR2 YYNGEE. CDR3 length: 11 amino acids. Trimming took off 4 bases at V and 5 bases at J, with 7 bases between the two ends.

The J gene is TRBJ1-2, the V gene TRBV15; TRBD1 matches 7 bases. The V gene's germline CDR1 is LNHNV and CDR2 YYDKDF (reference sequence). Trimming at V came to 4 bases and at J to 2 bases, leaving 7 bases not matched to a gene. The CDR3 spans 15 residues. For the CDR3, the DNA is TGTGCCACCAGCAACCCAGGACAGGCCAACTATGGCTACACCTTC. Translating it yields CATSNPGQANYGYTF.

This clonotype was seen ten or more times. The chain uses TRBV20-1 and TRBJ2-2; D remains unclear. Per the germline V gene, CDR1 is DFQATT and CDR2 is SNEGSKA (reference sequence). V dropped 3 bases and J dropped 3 bases, with 14 bases sitting between them. The CDR3 extends over 15 amino acids. The CDR3 spells CSARFGGVDTGELFF. The DNA of the CDR3 is TGCAGTGCTAGGTTTGGCGGTGTGGACACCGGGGAGCTGTTTTTT.

This clonotype was counted between two and nine times. V usage is TRBV20-1 and J usage is TRBJ2-5; D gene uncertain. Trimming cost V 3 bases and J 3 bases, with 17 bases left between them. The CDR3 runs to 15 residues. Germline V lookup: CDR1 DFQATT, CDR2 SNEGSKA (reference sequence). DNA for the CDR3: TGCAGTGCTAGGCCTTTCGATACTCAGGAAGAGACCCAGTACTTC. Translating gives CSARPFDTQEETQYF.

This clonotype showed up just once. A read error may produce the germline difference seen at one junction end. The CDR3 loop is CASSQVYSQLYEQYF. In nucleotides, the CDR3 is TGCGCCAGCAGCCAAGTTTACAGCCAACTCTACGAGCAGTACTTC. This chain joins TRBV7-9 and TRBJ2-7; D is ambiguous. The CDR3 totals 15 residues. Germline lookup yields CDR1 SEHNR and CDR2 FQNEAQ (reference sequence).

This chain connects TRBV27 to TRBJ1-5; the D is unclear. The CDR3 is 16 residues long. The germline CDR1 and CDR2 sequences are MNHEY and SMNVEV (reference sequence). Deletions cut 5 bases from V and 4 bases from J, with 18 bases between. The CDR3 DNA is TGTGCCAGCAGTCGAAGTATGGACGGACCGAATCAGCCCCAGCATTTT. Its translation is CASSRSMDGPNQPQHF.

The chain joins TRBV10-3 to TRBJ2-2; D remains unclear. Trimming pared 11 bases from V and 8 bases from J, leaving 9 bases between. Germline V gene data show CDR1 as ENHRY and CDR2 as SYGVKD. The length of the CDR3 is 10 residues. This chain's CDR3 is CAACEGELFF. The CDR3 DNA reads TGTGCCGCTTGCGAGGGGGAGCTGTTTTTT.

V usage is TRBV15 and J usage is TRBJ2-7; 15 bases match TRBD2. Per the germline V gene, CDR1 is LNHNV and CDR2 is YYDKDF (reference sequence). V lost 0 bases to trimming and J lost 9 bases; unmatched junction nucleotides: 6. The CDR3 contains 16 residues. The CDR3 here is CATSRDRTSGRAGQYF. CDR3 DNA sequence: TGTGCCACCAGCAGAGATCGGACTAGCGGGAGGGCCGGGCAGTACTTC.

This clonotype was seen a handful of times. The chain joins TRBV10-3 to TRBJ1-1, with TRBD1 as a possible D gene (6 bases). Between the trimmed V and J ends, which lost 10 bases and 8 bases, there was a span of 17 bases. The CDR3 runs 12 residues. CDR1 is ENHRY, CDR2 SYGVKD, per germline. CDR3 sequence reads: CATQGSGQEAFF. The CDR3 coding sequence is TGTGCCACTCAAGGATCAGGACAGGAAGCTTTCTTT.

V and J are TRBV30 and TRBJ2-1; D ambiguous. Germline lookup yields CDR1 GTSNPN and CDR2 SVGIG (reference sequence). The CDR3 totals 14 residues. Trimming pared 4 bases from V and 8 bases from J, leaving 18 bases between. As DNA, the CDR3 is TGTGCCTGGACAAAACCCGGGTTTGAGGATGAGCAGTTCTTC. The encoded protein is CAWTKPGFEDEQFF. The variable domain in full, with the rest retrieved from reference TRBV30 and TRBJ2-1, is SQTIHQWPATLVQPVGSPLSLECTVEGTSNPNLYWYRQAAGRGLQLLFYSVGIGQISSEVPQNLSASRPQDRQFILSSKKLLLSDSGFYLCAWTKPGFEDEQFFGPGTRLTVL.

In this sample, this clonotype turned up many times. The DNA for the CDR3 is TGCGCCAGCAGCCACCACACAACAGGATTGAACACTGAAGCTTTCTTT. Its protein is CASSHHTTGLNTEAFF. The rearrangement joins TRBV4-1 to TRBJ1-1, with D perhaps matching TRBD1 (5 bases). CDR1 is MGHRA and CDR2 is YSYEKL in the germline V gene. Trimming left V 3 bases short and J 0 bases short, with 14 bases between. The CDR3 runs to 16 residues.

This clonotype was observed a few times. V usage is TRBV20-1 and J usage is TRBJ2-1, with TRBD2 matching over 11 bases. The CDR3 sequence is 13 residues long. Per germline, CDR1 DFQATT and CDR2 SNEGSKA (reference sequence). The CDR3 sequence is CSLAGGVYNEQFF. The CDR3 nucleotides read TGCAGCTTAGCGGGGGGGGTCTACAATGAGCAGTTCTTC.

The chain links TRBV29-1 to TRBJ2-7; 10 positions agree with TRBD1. The CDR3 loop spans 12 amino acids. CDR1 SQVTM and CDR2 ANQGSEA come from the germline V gene. The CDR3 loop is CRSGTGVDEQYF. CDR3 bases: TGCAGGTCCGGGACAGGGGTCGACGAGCAGTACTTC.

The table lists this clonotype with a few counts. This could be a read error, since a much larger clone is one nucleotide away. This chain uses TRBV2 with TRBJ2-7; perhaps TRBD2 as D (6 bases). The germline CDR1 and CDR2 sequences are SNHLY and FYNNEI. The CDR3 totals 14 residues. V was clipped by 3 bases and J by 6 bases, with 15 bases between them. In nucleotides, the CDR3 is TGTGCCAGCAGTGACCCACTAGCTTTCTGCGAGCAGTACTTC. Translated, it gives CASSDPLAFCEQYF.

V usage is TRBV15 and J usage is TRBJ1-5; D unresolved. Germline CDR1 reads LNHNV; CDR2 reads YYDKDF (reference sequence). This CDR3 is built from 14 residues. V was pared by 1 base and J by 3 bases, with 7 bases between. CDR3 sequence (DNA): TGTGCCACCAGCAGAGGCACGTTCAATCAGCCCCAGCATTTT. It is translated as CATSRGTFNQPQHF.

This clonotype occurred once. The rearrangement links TRBV5-1 to TRBJ1-3; 7 bases match TRBD1. The V gene end was trimmed by 4 bases and the J gene end by 4 bases; junction bases not matched to a gene: 5. CDR1 SGHRS and CDR2 YFSETQ come from the germline V gene. This CDR3 is 14 amino acids long. The CDR3 nucleotides are TGCGCCAGCAGCCCCACAGGGGACGGAAACACCATATATTTT. Protein: CASSPTGDGNTIYF.

This chain joins TRBV10-2 and TRBJ1-1, with TRBD1 as a possible D gene (5 bases). The length of the CDR3 is 14 residues. Germline V lookup: CDR1 WSHSY, CDR2 SAAADI. Trimming pared 4 bases from V and 3 bases from J, leaving 12 bases between. The CDR3 reads CASSGAGGYTEAFF. Here the CDR3 DNA reads TGCGCCAGCAGTGGGGCCGGGGGATACACTGAAGCTTTCTTT.

This clonotype was seen at least ten times. The V and J genes are TRBV7-6 and TRBJ2-7; D may match TRBD1 or TRBD2 (5 bases each). The CDR3 covers 14 residues. Germline CDR1 SGHVS, CDR2 FNYEAQ. The V end lost 1 base, the J end lost 5 bases, and 12 bases lay between the germline ends. CDR3 coding DNA: TGTGCCAGCAGCTTAGGGGGGACCGTAAACGAGCAGTACTTC. Translated, it gives CASSLGGTVNEQYF.

This clonotype was seen only a few times. This rearrangement joins TRBV7-6 to TRBJ2-7; D is uncertain. V was shortened by 5 bases and J by 3 bases, with 11 bases between the two germline ends. CDR1 and CDR2 (germline): SGHVS, FNYEAQ. The CDR3 runs to 13 residues. The CDR3 nucleotides read TGTGCCAGCAGCCCCGGGCCCAACTACGAGCAGTACTTC. This gives the protein CASSPGPNYEQYF.

The J gene is TRBJ2-7, the V gene TRBV7-9; D is undetermined. V gave up 5 bases and J gave up 0 bases, with 14 bases separating them. The CDR3 totals 15 residues. Germline CDR1 is SEHNR and CDR2 is FQNEAQ (reference sequence). The CDR3 sequence is CASSQAARSSYEQYF. CDR3 DNA: TGTGCCAGCAGCCAAGCCGCCAGGAGCTCCTACGAGCAGTACTTC.